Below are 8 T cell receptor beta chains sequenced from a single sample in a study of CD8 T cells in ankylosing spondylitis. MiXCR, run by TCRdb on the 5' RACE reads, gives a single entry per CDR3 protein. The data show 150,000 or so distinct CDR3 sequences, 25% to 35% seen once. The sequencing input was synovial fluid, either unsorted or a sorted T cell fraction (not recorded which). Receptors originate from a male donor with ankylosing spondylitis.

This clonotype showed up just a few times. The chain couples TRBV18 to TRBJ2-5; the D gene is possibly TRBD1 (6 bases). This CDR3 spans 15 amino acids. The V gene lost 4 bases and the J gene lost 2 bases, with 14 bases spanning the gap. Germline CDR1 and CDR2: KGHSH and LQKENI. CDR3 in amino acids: CASSLRDTIQETQYF. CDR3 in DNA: TGTGCCAGCTCACTCCGGGACACTATACAAGAGACCCAGTACTTC.

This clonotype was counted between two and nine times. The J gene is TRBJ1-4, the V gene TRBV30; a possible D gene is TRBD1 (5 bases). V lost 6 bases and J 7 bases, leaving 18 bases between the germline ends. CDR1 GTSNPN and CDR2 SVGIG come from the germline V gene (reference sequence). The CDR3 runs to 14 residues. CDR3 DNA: TGTGCCTGCCAAAGCCTAGGGGTCGGTGAAAAACTGTTTTTT. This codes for CACQSLGVGEKLFF.

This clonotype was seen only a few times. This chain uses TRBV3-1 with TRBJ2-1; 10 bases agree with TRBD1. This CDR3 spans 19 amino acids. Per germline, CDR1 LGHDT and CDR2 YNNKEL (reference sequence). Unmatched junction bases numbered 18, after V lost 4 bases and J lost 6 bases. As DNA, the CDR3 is TGTGCCAGCAGCCCCCGGGACAGGGGACAGGTAATAATTTCCAATGAGCAGTTCTTC. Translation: CASSPRDRGQVIISNEQFF.

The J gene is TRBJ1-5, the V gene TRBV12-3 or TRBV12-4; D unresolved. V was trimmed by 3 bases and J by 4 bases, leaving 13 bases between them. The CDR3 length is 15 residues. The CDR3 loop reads CASSFFSQKNQPQHF. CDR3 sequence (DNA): TGTGCCAGCAGTTTTTTCAGCCAAAAGAATCAGCCCCAGCATTTT.

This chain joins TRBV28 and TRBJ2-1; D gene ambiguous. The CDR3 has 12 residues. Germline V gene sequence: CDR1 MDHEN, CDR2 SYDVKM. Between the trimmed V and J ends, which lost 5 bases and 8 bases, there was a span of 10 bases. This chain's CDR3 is CASSPRPYEQFF. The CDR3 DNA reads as TGTGCCAGCAGTCCCAGACCGTATGAGCAGTTCTTC.

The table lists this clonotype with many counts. The CDR3, as DNA: TGCAGTGCTAGGACAGATAAAAACATTCAGTACTTC. It is translated as CSARTDKNIQYF. V and J are TRBV20-1 and TRBJ2-4, with D perhaps matching TRBD1 (5 bases). Germline V gives CDR1 DFQATT, CDR2 SNEGSKA (reference sequence). V was clipped by 3 bases and J by 4 bases, with 7 bases between them. The CDR3 runs 12 residues.

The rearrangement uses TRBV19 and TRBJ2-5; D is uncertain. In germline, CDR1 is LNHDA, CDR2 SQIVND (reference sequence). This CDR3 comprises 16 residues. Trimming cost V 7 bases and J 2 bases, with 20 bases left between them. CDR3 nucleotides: TGTGCCAGTATGGCCAGACCCAATATGATTCAAGAGACCCAGTACTTC. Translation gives CASMARPNMIQETQYF.

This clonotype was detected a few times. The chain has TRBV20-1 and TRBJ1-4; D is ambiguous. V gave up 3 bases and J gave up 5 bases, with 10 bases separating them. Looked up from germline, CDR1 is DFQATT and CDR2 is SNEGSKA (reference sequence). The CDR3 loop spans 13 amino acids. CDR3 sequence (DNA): TGCAGTGCTAGCGCTGGTCGAAATGAAAAACTGTTTTTT. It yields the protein CSASAGRNEKLFF.